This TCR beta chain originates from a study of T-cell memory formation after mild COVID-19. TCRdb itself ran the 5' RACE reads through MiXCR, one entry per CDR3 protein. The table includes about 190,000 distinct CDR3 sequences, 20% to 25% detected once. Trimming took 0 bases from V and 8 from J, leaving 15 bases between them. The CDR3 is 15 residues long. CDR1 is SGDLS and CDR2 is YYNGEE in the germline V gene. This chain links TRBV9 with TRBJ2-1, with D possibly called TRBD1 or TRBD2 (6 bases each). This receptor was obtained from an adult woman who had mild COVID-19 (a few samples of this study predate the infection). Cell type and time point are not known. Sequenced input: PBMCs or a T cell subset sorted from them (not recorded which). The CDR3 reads CASSVVGGGFHEQFF. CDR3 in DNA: TGTGCCAGCAGCGTAGTAGGGGGAGGCTTCCATGAGCAGTTCTTC.